These 16 T cell receptor beta chains share one sample of origin, sequenced in a study of CD8 T cells in ankylosing spondylitis. TCRdb ran MiXCR on the 5' RACE reads and lists one entry per CDR3 protein. The sample has 50,000 to 60,000 distinct CDR3 sequences; approximately 7.4% are singletons. Sequencing used blood, either unsorted or a sorted T cell fraction (not recorded which). These receptors originate from a female donor with ankylosing spondylitis or in good health (not recorded which).

This clonotype showed up many times. This sequence joins TRBV10-3 and TRBJ1-1; TRBD1 might be the D (5 bases). Germline CDR1 reads ENHRY; CDR2 reads SYGVKD. The CDR3 covers 15 residues. V gave up 4 bases and J gave up 8 bases, with 20 bases separating them. The CDR3 reads CAISGGNTGPTEAFF. For the CDR3, the DNA is TGTGCCATCAGTGGGGGAAATACGGGGCCTACAGAAGCTTTCTTT.

This clonotype was picked up a small number of times. The CDR3 DNA is TGTGCTAGTGGTTTGGGCTCTAGCGGGGGGGGAAAGCAGTTCTTC. It codes for CASGLGSSGGGKQFF. The genes are TRBV12-5 and TRBJ2-1; 12 bases line up with TRBD2. The germline CDR1 and CDR2 sequences are LGHNT and FRNRAP. The CDR3 sequence is 15 residues long. The J segment lost 11 bases and the V segment lost 1 base, leaving 6 bases of the junction unmatched. Complete variable domain (other parts from reference TRBV12-5 and TRBJ2-1): DARVTQTPRHKVTEMGQEVTMRCQPILGHNTVFWYRQTMMQGLELLAYFRNRAPLDDSGMPKDRFSAEMPDATLATLKIQPSEPRDSAVYFCASGLGSSGGGKQFFGPGTRLTVL.

In its sample, this clonotype was seen many times. J is TRBJ2-3 and V is TRBV28, with D hard to call. Per the germline V gene, CDR1 is MDHEN and CDR2 is SYDVKM. The CDR3 runs 15 residues. Trimming removed 8 bases at V and 0 bases at J, with 15 bases between. CDR3 amino acids: CASARPSLSTDTQYF. The CDR3 DNA reads as TGTGCCAGCGCCCGACCCAGCCTGAGCACAGATACGCAGTATTTT.

This clonotype has at least ten counts. DNA for the CDR3: TGTGCCAGCAGCTTCCCTAACTATGGCTACACCTTC. Translation gives CASSFPNYGYTF. The V gene is TRBV7-2, the J gene TRBJ1-2; D gene ambiguous. Germline V gene data show CDR1 as SGHTA and CDR2 as FQGNSA. The CDR3 has 12 amino acids. The V end lost 3 bases, the J end lost 0 bases, and 2 bases lay between the germline ends.

This clonotype was detected many times. The chain carries TRBV2 and TRBJ2-1, with 8 bases that match TRBD1. There are 18 residues in the CDR3. J gave up 2 bases and V 5 bases, and 14 bases lay outside the gene matches. Germline V lookup: CDR1 SNHLY, CDR2 FYNNEI. Here the CDR3 reads CASSPRGGQGLAYNEQFF. CDR3 coding DNA: TGTGCCAGCAGTCCACGAGGTGGACAGGGATTGGCCTACAATGAGCAGTTCTTC.

Many counts were recorded for this clonotype. The V and J genes are TRBV20-1 and TRBJ2-4; the match to TRBD2 covers 7 bases. V gave up 0 bases and J gave up 7 bases; unmatched junction bases: 6. This CDR3 has 14 amino acids. Per germline, CDR1 DFQATT and CDR2 SNEGSKA (reference sequence). The CDR3 is CSAREGEGRNIQYF. As DNA, the CDR3 is TGCAGTGCTAGAGAGGGGGAGGGGCGTAACATTCAGTACTTC.

This clonotype was seen at least ten times. This sequence joins TRBV5-5 and TRBJ1-1; 7 nucleotides agree with TRBD1. The CDR3 runs to 12 residues. Trimming at V came to 5 bases and at J to 7 bases, leaving 5 bases not matched to a gene. Germline V gene data show CDR1 as SGHKS and CDR2 as YYEKEE (reference sequence). The CDR3 DNA is TGTGCCAGCAGACCCCGGGACAGTGAAGCTTTCTTT. Amino acid sequence: CASRPRDSEAFF.

This clonotype was seen repeatedly, ten times or more. The rearrangement links TRBV7-2 to TRBJ2-5; possibly TRBD1 or TRBD2 for D (5 bases each). The CDR3 has 14 residues. From germline, CDR1 is SGHTA and CDR2 FQGNSA. V dropped 2 bases and J dropped 4 bases, with 11 bases sitting between them. CDR3 protein: CASSLIPGPETQYF. Here the CDR3 DNA reads TGTGCCAGCAGCTTAATCCCGGGGCCAGAGACCCAGTACTTC.

This clonotype was counted many times. V is TRBV5-1 and J is TRBJ2-1; 15 bases are shared with TRBD2. V dropped 2 bases and J dropped 0; count of bases not matched to a gene: 6. The CDR3 spans 19 residues. Germline V gene lookup returns CDR1 SGHRS and CDR2 YFSETQ. The CDR3 loop is CASSLWTSGGDRSYNEQFF. CDR3 in DNA: TGCGCCAGCAGCTTATGGACTAGCGGGGGGGACCGCTCCTACAATGAGCAGTTCTTC.

This clonotype was counted at least ten times. The chain combines TRBV7-6 with TRBJ1-1; D is undetermined. CDR3 length: 13 residues. Per germline, CDR1 SGHVS and CDR2 FNYEAQ. V lost 5 bases and J lost 4, with 11 bases in between. The CDR3 sequence: CASSPQERTEAFF. The CDR3, as DNA: TGTGCCAGCAGCCCGCAGGAGCGCACTGAAGCTTTCTTT.

Ten or more counts support this clonotype. The J gene is TRBJ2-3, the V gene TRBV10-2; a weak D match, TRBD2 (7 bases). The CDR3 has 14 residues. Germline-derived CDR1 and CDR2 are WSHSY and SAAADI. V was cut by 8 bases and J by 2 bases, with 14 bases left in between. The CDR3 sequence: CASAGGGLTDTQYF. In DNA form, the CDR3 reads TGCGCCAGCGCCGGCGGGGGCCTCACAGATACGCAGTATTTT.

This rearrangement joins TRBV12-3 or TRBV12-4 to TRBJ1-1; TRBD1 matches 8 bases. Trimming at V came to 10 bases and at J to 1 base, leaving 23 bases not matched to a gene. CDR3 length equals 19 residues. The CDR3: CAICSRTAFLTGGNTEAFF. CDR3 bases: TGTGCCATCTGTTCCCGAACGGCTTTCTTAACAGGGGGGAACACTGAAGCTTTCTTT.

Ten or more counts support this clonotype. The rearrangement links TRBV25-1 to TRBJ2-6; 7 positions agree with TRBD1. J gave up 0 bases and V 1 base, and 12 bases lay outside the gene matches. The CDR3 runs 20 residues. CDR1 is MGHDK, CDR2 SYGVNS, per germline. Written as DNA, the CDR3 is TGTGCCAGCAGTGAATCTCGACAGGGCCCTGGTCTCTCTGGGGCCAACGTCCTGACTTTC. As protein: CASSESRQGPGLSGANVLTF.

Many counts were recorded for this clonotype. The rearrangement joins TRBV20-1 to TRBJ2-5; D gene uncertain. V lost 1 base and J lost 5, with 11 bases in between. The CDR3 is made up of 13 amino acids. The germline V gene encodes CDR1 DFQATT and CDR2 SNEGSKA (reference sequence). The CDR3: CSARGPDGETQYF. CDR3 in DNA: TGCAGTGCTAGAGGCCCGGACGGGGAGACCCAGTACTTC.

Ten or more counts support this clonotype. The V gene is TRBV12-3 or TRBV12-4, the J gene TRBJ1-4; D possibly corresponds to TRBD1 (5 bases). The V end was cut by 3 bases, the J end by 1 base, with 21 bases between. CDR3 length equals 19 residues. The CDR3 bases are TGTGCCAGCAGTTTCCCTACAGGTCCCCTGGGGAGAACTAATGAAAAACTGTTTTTT. Amino acids: CASSFPTGPLGRTNEKLFF.

The sample holds many counts of this clonotype. The chain links TRBV6-1 to TRBJ2-7; tentative D call: TRBD2 (5 bases). The CDR3 spans 13 residues. Per germline, CDR1 MNHNS and CDR2 SASEGT. V gave up 5 bases and J gave up 5 bases, with 13 bases separating them. The CDR3 nucleotides are TGTGCCAGCAGTCGAGGTGGAGCGGACGAGCAGTACGTC. Its protein is CASSRGGADEQYV.